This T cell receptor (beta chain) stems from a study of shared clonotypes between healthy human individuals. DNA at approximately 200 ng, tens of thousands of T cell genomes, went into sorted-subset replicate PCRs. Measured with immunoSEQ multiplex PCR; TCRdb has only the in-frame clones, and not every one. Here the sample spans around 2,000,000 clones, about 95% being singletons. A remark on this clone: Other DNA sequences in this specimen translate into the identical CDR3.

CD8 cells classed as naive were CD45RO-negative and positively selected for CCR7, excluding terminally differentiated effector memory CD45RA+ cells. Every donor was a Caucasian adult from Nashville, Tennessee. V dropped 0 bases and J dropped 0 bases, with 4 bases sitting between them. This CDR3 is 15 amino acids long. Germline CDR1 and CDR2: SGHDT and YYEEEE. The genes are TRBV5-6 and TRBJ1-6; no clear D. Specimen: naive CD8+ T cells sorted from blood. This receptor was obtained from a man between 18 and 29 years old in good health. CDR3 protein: CASSLGGSYNSPLHF. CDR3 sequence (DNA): TGTGCCAGCAGCTTGGGTGGCTCCTATAATTCACCCCTCCACTTT.